This TCR beta chain comes out of a study of response to subunit inactivated influenza vaccine (dated by TCRdb to 2016 to 2019). Turning to the overall study: To follow how T cells responded to a trivalent subunit inactivated influenza vaccine, the researchers relied on deep quantitative profiling of the T cell receptor repertoire. Broad study findings and their caveats: It was suggested by the authors that each seasonal influenza vaccination may recruit only a limited number of new T cells.

Library preparation was by RT-PCR. Sequencing was carried out with an Illumina HiSeq 2500. The raw public reads went through TCRdb reprocessing: fastp at Q25, MiXCR clone calling, in-frame beta chains kept. Records with the same CDR3 protein are collapsed into one entry carrying the most frequent genes and DNA. Counted in this sample were about 780,000 distinct CDR3 sequences; under 20% of them appeared once. The ten biggest clones cover approximately 11% of the sample. On this clonotype itself: This clone's antigen is unknown. The input lacks base qualities; no much larger clone sits a single base away.

From a lookup of the germline V gene, CDR1 and CDR2 are SGHTA and FQGNSA. V lost 1 base and J lost 6 bases; the stretch between them is 13 bases long. From cysteine to phenylalanine, the CDR3 is 14 amino acids long. The CDR3 DNA has 42 bases and is translated from base 1. This material consisted of PBMCs from blood, taken 4 to 6 days after vaccination. This chain is built from TRBV7-2 and TRBJ2-7; a weak D assignment points to TRBD1 (6 bases agree). The receptor comes from a man in his forties or fifties who received an inactivated influenza vaccine. Donor details come from another sample of the same person, matched by shared clones. The CDR3 has the sequence CASSLVGRGSEQYF. The DNA sequence is as follows: TGTGCCAGCAGCTTAGTCGGCAGGGGTAGCGAGCAGTACTTC.